The clone carrying this T cell receptor beta chain has a handful of counts. The data were obtained in a study of blood T cells in healthy people across ages. V was pared by 5 bases and J by 6 bases, with 6 bases of the junction left unmatched. The CDR3 consists of 14 residues. Germline CDR1 MNHNY, CDR2 SVGAGI (reference sequence). A second roughly 6 to 11 cycle PCR used barcoded and J-beta primers. Each CDR3 protein gets one entry after TCRdb re-called the 5' RACE reads with MiXCR. The repertoire holds about 510,000 distinct CDR3 sequences, with roughly a quarter as singletons. The sample was also reused in another study, on T cells of mothers and their children. That paper states: Researchers report slightly higher, though non-significant, overlap in related mother-child pairs than in unrelated pairs.

The sequenced sample was blood. The receptor was derived from a boy between 2 and 15 years old in good health. V usage is TRBV6-6 and J usage is TRBJ1-5; the match to TRBD1 covers 8 bases. CDR3 sequence: CASSHGQGSQPQHF. The CDR3 coding sequence is TGTGCCAGCAGTCACGGACAGGGTAGTCAGCCCCAGCATTTT.